Shown below are 32 T cell receptor beta chains from a single sample sequenced in a study of T cell responses to AZD1222 COVID-19 vaccine. The assay was immunoSEQ multiplex PCR, and TCRdb's table has in-frame clones only and misses some. The table lists around 150,000 clones, roughly nine tenths of them singletons. This material consisted of peripheral blood, taken on day 0 of MenACWY control vaccination. Receptor source: an adult in good health.

CDR3 in amino acids: CASGLSPTGSTEAFF. CDR3 bases: TGTGCTAGTGGTTTGTCCCCCACAGGGAGCACTGAAGCTTTCTTT. The chain joins TRBV12-5 to TRBJ1-1; D is possibly TRBD1 (6 bases). CDR1 and CDR2 (germline): LGHNT, FRNRAP. The CDR3 contains 15 residues. V lost 2 bases and J 4 bases, leaving 14 bases between the germline ends.

In regard to this clone: This sample also contains other DNA sequences that code for the same CDR3. CDR3 loop: CASSRQSNSNQPQHF. DNA of the CDR3: TGTGCCAGCAGTAGGCAGTCCAATAGCAATCAGCCCCAGCATTTT. This sequence joins TRBV27 and TRBJ1-5; D is unresolved. V dropped 5 bases and J dropped 0 bases, with 11 bases sitting between them. This CDR3 region has 15 residues. Germline V gene data show CDR1 as MNHEY and CDR2 as SMNVEV (reference sequence).

This clone was seen more than once but under ten times. V is TRBV27 and J is TRBJ2-1, with D uncertain. CDR1 is MNHEY, CDR2 SMNVEV, per germline (reference sequence). The CDR3 runs to 15 residues. With 0 bases removed from V and 9 bases from J, the gap between germline ends came to 15 bases. DNA for the CDR3: TGTGCCAGCAGTTTATCGTGGAAGTCTCAGACTGAGCAGTTCTTC. It translates to CASSLSWKSQTEQFF.

This clone appeared a single time. This sequence joins TRBV7-2 and TRBJ2-5; 11 bases agree with TRBD2. V trimming: 5 bases; J trimming: 5 bases; junction bases outside the gene matches: 13. Germline V lookup: CDR1 SGHTA, CDR2 FQGNSA. There are 17 residues in the CDR3. CDR3 sequence: CASSLVVAGGSGETQYF. The DNA of the CDR3 is TGTGCCAGCAGCCTAGTGGTAGCGGGAGGGTCGGGGGAGACCCAGTACTTC.

V usage is TRBV2 and J usage is TRBJ2-1, with 16 bases identical to TRBD2. The CDR3 covers 15 residues. The V and J ends lost 6 bases and 7 bases, in that order; junction bases with no gene match: 3. Germline CDR1 reads SNHLY; CDR2 reads FYNNEI. CDR3 in amino acids: CASRGTSGRANEQFF. The CDR3 region has the DNA TGTGCCAGCAGAGGGACTAGCGGGAGGGCGAATGAGCAGTTCTTC.

The chain employs TRBV9 and TRBJ2-5; D remains ambiguous. The length of the CDR3 is 14 residues. V shed 0 bases and J shed 0 bases, with 6 bases lying between them. Germline CDR1 reads SGDLS; CDR2 reads YYNGEE. In DNA form, the CDR3 reads TGTGCCAGCAGCGTAGGCAGGCACCAAGAGACCCAGTACTTC. Amino acid sequence: CASSVGRHQETQYF.

The chain couples TRBV19 to TRBJ2-3; the D gene is possibly TRBD2 (5 bases). Germline V gene sequence: CDR1 LNHDA, CDR2 SQIVND (reference sequence). V lost 4 bases and J lost 4, with 12 bases in between. The CDR3 is made up of 14 amino acids. The CDR3 here is CASSTGSPADTQYF. The CDR3 coding sequence is TGTGCCAGTAGTACGGGGTCTCCGGCAGATACGCAGTATTTT.

V and J are TRBV7-2 and TRBJ1-1; TRBD1 matches at 7 bases. Unmatched junction bases numbered 13, after V lost 5 bases and J lost 4 bases. Germline V gives CDR1 SGHTA, CDR2 FQGNSA. The CDR3 is 16 amino acids. CDR3 residues: CASSLPGDSFGTEAFF. CDR3 DNA: TGTGCCAGCAGCCTACCGGGGGACAGCTTCGGCACTGAAGCTTTCTTT.

The rearrangement links TRBV19 to TRBJ2-5, with TRBD2 as a possible D gene (5 bases). The CDR3 covers 12 residues. The ends were cut back, 5 bases at V and 6 bases at J, with 10 bases in the middle. Germline values: CDR1 LNHDA, CDR2 SQIVND (reference sequence). CDR3 protein: CASSPTGKTQYF. The CDR3 region has the DNA TGTGCCAGTAGTCCCACGGGAAAGACCCAGTACTTC.

A single count supports this clone. This chain uses TRBV6-5 with TRBJ2-1; TRBD2 matches 7 bases. After removal of 4 bases from V and 2 bases from J, the junction contained 8 bases not matched to a gene. CDR1 and CDR2 from the germline V gene are MNHEY and SVGAGI. This CDR3 has 16 amino acids. As DNA, the CDR3 is TGTGCCAGCAGTTTGTTTCTAGCGGCGACCTACAATGAGCAGTTCTTC. Amino acids: CASSLFLAATYNEQFF.

The rearrangement uses TRBV7-2 and TRBJ2-7; unclear D gene. The germline V and J ends were trimmed by 1 base and 2 bases, with 6 bases remaining between them. This CDR3 contains 13 residues. The germline CDR1 and CDR2 sequences are SGHTA and FQGNSA. The chain's CDR3 is CASSLEVTYEQYF. DNA of the CDR3: TGTGCCAGCAGCTTAGAAGTGACCTACGAGCAGTACTTC.

The gene calls are TRBV5-4 and TRBJ1-4; D unclear. Germline V lookup: CDR1 SGHNT, CDR2 YYREEE (reference sequence). This CDR3 has 11 residues. Trimming shortened V by 0 bases and J by 12 bases, and 6 bases separated the two germline ends. As DNA, the CDR3 is TGTGCCAGCAGCTTGGCCGGCGAACTGTTTTTT. Translating it yields CASSLAGELFF.

This chain connects TRBV20-1 to TRBJ2-7; possible D gene TRBD1, 6 bases. Deletions cut 3 bases from V and 3 bases from J, with 18 bases between. Germline V gene sequence: CDR1 DFQATT, CDR2 SNEGSKA (reference sequence). This CDR3 spans 15 amino acids. The CDR3 bases are TGCAGTGCTAGTCCTATTCCGGGACAACGCTACGAGCAGTACTTC. Its translation is CSASPIPGQRYEQYF.

V is TRBV2 and J is TRBJ2-6, with 7 bases fitting TRBD1. V was pared by 5 bases and J by 0 bases, with 4 bases of the junction left unmatched. The CDR3 runs to 16 residues. CDR1 and CDR2 from the germline V gene are SNHLY and FYNNEI. The CDR3 region has the DNA TGTGCCAGCAGTCAAACAGGGGCCTCTGGGGCCAACGTCCTGACTTTC. It encodes CASSQTGASGANVLTF.

This chain links TRBV19 with TRBJ1-6, with D perhaps TRBD1 (5 bases). V was cut by 1 base and J by 7 bases, with 11 bases left in between. The length of the CDR3 is 15 residues. Germline CDR1 LNHDA, CDR2 SQIVND (reference sequence). The CDR3 DNA is TGTGCCAGTAGTATAGGGGGGACTCTAAATTCACCCCTCCACTTT. Protein product: CASSIGGTLNSPLHF.

The V and J genes are TRBV28 and TRBJ2-1; a possible D gene is TRBD2 (5 bases). Germline V gives CDR1 MDHEN, CDR2 SYDVKM. V shed 3 bases and J shed 1 base, with 13 bases lying between them. The CDR3 totals 16 residues. CDR3 DNA: TGTGCCAGCAGTTTCCTAGCCCTGGGGTCCTACAATGAGCAGTTCTTC. Residues: CASSFLALGSYNEQFF.

This clone appeared a single time. This chain links TRBV19 with TRBJ1-1; D call uncertain. The CDR3 sequence is 14 residues long. The V and J ends lost 3 bases and 4 bases respectively, with 12 bases between them. Germline-derived CDR1 and CDR2 are LNHDA and SQIVND (reference sequence). The CDR3 spells CASSIVWGVTEAFF. CDR3 sequence (DNA): TGTGCCAGTAGTATTGTATGGGGTGTCACTGAAGCTTTCTTT. Supplemented by reference TRBV19 and TRBJ1-1, the full variable domain reads DGGITQSPKYLFRKEGQNVTLSCEQNLNHDAMYWYRQDPGQGLRLIYYSQIVNDFQKGDIAEGYSVSREKKESFPLTVTSAQKNPTAFYLCASSIVWGVTEAFFGQGTRLTVV.

The chain joins TRBV14 to TRBJ2-2; D is unresolved. Trimming shortened V by 4 bases and J by 7 bases, and 4 bases separated the two germline ends. CDR1 is SGHDN, CDR2 FVKESK, per germline. There are 11 residues in the CDR3. CDR3 sequence (DNA): TGTGCCAGCAGCCTAAGCGGGGAGCTGTTTTTT. Residues: CASSLSGELFF.

The rearrangement links TRBV11-2 to TRBJ1-1; 8 bases align to TRBD1. V lost 5 bases to trimming and J lost 4 bases; unmatched junction nucleotides: 9. Germline loops: CDR1 SGHAT, CDR2 FQNNGV. The CDR3 has 15 amino acids. CDR3: CASSPRTGLGTEAFF. In DNA form, the CDR3 reads TGTGCCAGCAGCCCCCGGACAGGGTTGGGCACTGAAGCTTTCTTT. Supplemented by reference TRBV11-2 and TRBJ1-1, the full variable domain reads EAGVAQSPRYKIIEKRQSVAFWCNPISGHATLYWYQQILGQGPKLLIQFQNNGVVDDSQLPKDRFSAERLKGVDSTLKIQPAKLEDSAVYLCASSPRTGLGTEAFFGQGTRLTVV.

The V and J genes are TRBV9 and TRBJ1-4, with D maybe TRBD1 (6 bases). The CDR3 extends over 12 amino acids. The germline V gene encodes CDR1 SGDLS and CDR2 YYNGEE. V lost 2 bases to trimming and J lost 8 bases, with 7 bases between them. Here the CDR3 DNA reads TGTGCCAGCAGCGTGAGGGGGGAAAAACTGTTTTTT. Translated: CASSVRGEKLFF.

This clone was detected only a few times. The chain links TRBV5-1 to TRBJ2-5, with TRBD2 as a possible D gene (6 bases). V dropped 6 bases and J dropped 5 bases, with 17 bases sitting between them. This CDR3 comprises 14 residues. The germline V gene encodes CDR1 SGHRS and CDR2 YFSETQ. CDR3 sequence reads: CASTYGASAETQYF. The CDR3 DNA reads as TGCGCCAGCACCTATGGGGCTAGCGCGGAGACCCAGTACTTC. Full variable domain (rest looked up from reference TRBV5-1 and TRBJ2-5): KAGVTQTPRYLIKTRGQQVTLSCSPISGHRSVSWYQQTPGQGLQFLFEYFSETQRNKGNFPGRFSGRQFSNSRSEMNVSTLELGDSALYLCASTYGASAETQYFGPGTRLLVL.

This rearrangement joins TRBV27 to TRBJ2-7; the match to TRBD1 covers 7 bases. Germline-derived CDR1 and CDR2 are MNHEY and SMNVEV (reference sequence). The CDR3 has 16 residues. V dropped 4 bases and J dropped 6; count of bases not matched to a gene: 15. The CDR3 region is CASSYLLTGNRGEQYF. The CDR3 bases are TGTGCCAGCAGTTACCTTTTGACAGGGAATAGAGGCGAGCAGTACTTC.

The chain uses TRBV5-5 and TRBJ1-2, with D uncertain. V dropped 0 bases and J dropped 4 bases, with 13 bases sitting between them. Germline assignment: CDR1 SGHKS and CDR2 YYEKEE (reference sequence). This CDR3 region has 15 residues. DNA of the CDR3: TGTGCCAGCAGCTTGGCTCTCCATTCAGGCTATGGCTACACCTTC. Residues: CASSLALHSGYGYTF. The full variable domain, with the rest looked up from reference TRBV5-5 and TRBJ1-2, is DAGVTQSPTHLIKTRGQQVTLRCSPISGHKSVSWYQQVLGQGPQFIFQYYEKEERGRGNFPDRFSARQFPNYSSELNVNALLLGDSALYLCASSLALHSGYGYTFGSGTRLTVV.

The chain has TRBV9 and TRBJ2-2; D not resolved. This CDR3 region has 17 residues. V gave up 0 bases and J gave up 0 bases, with 12 bases separating them. The V gene's germline CDR1 is SGDLS and CDR2 YYNGEE. In DNA form, the CDR3 reads TGTGCCAGCAGCGTAGTCGGTGCCGGCCCGAACACCGGGGAGCTGTTTTTT. Translating it yields CASSVVGAGPNTGELFF.

The chain links TRBV27 to TRBJ2-3; perhaps TRBD2 as D (5 bases). Germline assignment: CDR1 MNHEY and CDR2 SMNVEV (reference sequence). Trimming pared 2 bases from V and 5 bases from J, leaving 11 bases between. CDR3 length equals 14 residues. The CDR3 sequence: CASSLGSLGDTQYF. CDR3 nucleotides: TGTGCCAGCAGTTTAGGGAGTTTAGGAGATACGCAGTATTTT.

This rearrangement joins TRBV27 to TRBJ2-1, with D tentatively TRBD1 (5 bases). The CDR3 totals 15 residues. Germline-derived CDR1 and CDR2 are MNHEY and SMNVEV (reference sequence). V lost 5 bases, J lost 7 bases, and 18 bases lay in between. The CDR3 sequence: CASSPPPGPRNEQFF. DNA for the CDR3: TGTGCCAGCAGTCCCCCGCCAGGGCCCCGGAATGAGCAGTTCTTC.

The chain couples TRBV5-1 to TRBJ1-2, with TRBD1 as a possible D gene (6 bases). CDR3 length equals 16 residues. Germline lookup yields CDR1 SGHRS and CDR2 YFSETQ. V lost 4 bases and J 4 bases, leaving 20 bases between the germline ends. CDR3 region: CASSPTPTGPGYGYTF. The CDR3 nucleotides read TGCGCCAGCAGCCCAACCCCCACAGGGCCTGGCTATGGCTACACCTTC.

The rearrangement joins TRBV12-3 or TRBV12-4 to TRBJ1-3; 7 bases line up with TRBD1. The CDR3 contains 12 residues. V lost 9 bases, J lost 4 bases, and 3 bases stayed unmatched. The CDR3 is CASQGVGNTIYF. CDR3 DNA: TGTGCCAGTCAGGGGGTCGGAAACACCATATATTTT.

The chain combines TRBV19 with TRBJ1-5; unclear D gene. This CDR3 has 12 residues. Germline CDR1 reads LNHDA; CDR2 reads SQIVND (reference sequence). Trimming removed 3 bases from V and 7 bases from J, with 7 bases in between. The CDR3 DNA follows: TGTGCCAGTAGTATTGGGGAGCAGCCCCAGCATTTT. It is translated as CASSIGEQPQHF.

V gene TRBV11-3 combines with J gene TRBJ2-7; D is possibly TRBD1 or TRBD2 (5 bases each). The CDR3 has 15 residues. V was cut by 2 bases and J by 2 bases, with 13 bases left in between. Per the germline V gene, CDR1 is SGHNT and CDR2 is YENEEA. The CDR3 is CASSLLVGTTYEQYF. Here the CDR3 DNA reads TGTGCCAGCAGCTTACTGGTCGGGACGACCTACGAGCAGTACTTC.

The chain joins TRBV7-6 to TRBJ2-5; D is ambiguous. Trimming stripped 2 bases from V and 5 bases from J, with 6 bases between. This CDR3 is built from 12 residues. Germline V lookup: CDR1 SGHVS, CDR2 FNYEAQ. The CDR3 DNA follows: TGTGCCAGCAGCTTAAAAATGGAGACCCAGTACTTC. Protein: CASSLKMETQYF. Full variable domain (missing parts from reference TRBV7-6 and TRBJ2-5): GAGVSQSPRYKVTKRGQDVALRCDPISGHVSLYWYRQALGQGPEFLTYFNYEAQQDKSGLPNDRFSAERPEGSISTLTIQRTEQRDSAMYRCASSLKMETQYFGPGTRLLVL.

J is TRBJ1-5 and V is TRBV6-2 or TRBV6-3; D is perhaps TRBD1 (5 bases). CDR1 is MNHEY and CDR2 is SVGEGT in the germline V gene. This CDR3 spans 15 amino acids. The V end lost 2 bases, the J end lost 3 bases, and 11 bases lay between the germline ends. The CDR3 DNA reads as TGTGCCAGCAGTTACAGGGGCAGCTACAATCAGCCCCAGCATTTT. Translated, it gives CASSYRGSYNQPQHF.